The present T cell receptor beta chain was sequenced within a study of T cell changes during pregnancy in multiple sclerosis. The CDR3 sequence is 15 residues long. The germline CDR1 and CDR2 sequences are SGHVS and FQNEAQ. With V trimmed by 1 base and J by 6 bases, 3 bases remained unmatched. The assay was immunoSEQ multiplex PCR, and TCRdb's table has in-frame clones only and misses some. This sample has tens of thousands of clones, with nearly 95% found just once. The TCR sequence derives from a female donor with multiple sclerosis, enrolled in a pregnancy study. The chain employs TRBV7-8 and TRBJ2-1; TRBD2 aligns across 10 bases. Here the sequenced sample was CD4+ T cells from peripheral blood mononuclear cells, taken after pregnancy. The CDR3 sequence: CASSLELAGSNEQFF. As DNA, the CDR3 is TGTGCCAGCAGCTTAGAACTAGCGGGAAGCAATGAGCAGTTCTTC.